This TCR beta chain was sequenced in a study of OX40 agonist ivuxolimab in advanced cancers. Turning to the overall study: Ivuxolimab was an agonistic, fully human IgG2 monoclonal antibody directed against OX40 (CD134), a costimulatory receptor. Intravenous ivuxolimab was administered to patients every 2 weeks at six dose levels: 0.01, 0.1, 0.3, 1.5, 3 and 10 mg/kg. Of the approximately 50 patients in dose escalation, about 20 had hepatocellular carcinoma, about 15 had melanoma, 9 had renal cell carcinoma and 9 had head and neck cancer. A male proportion of approximately 83% and a mean age of around 60 years, ranging from roughly 20 to 80, were recorded for the dose-escalation cohort. Patients were allowed to have had prior anti-PD-1, anti-PD-L1 or anti-CTLA-4 therapy, and around two fifths of the dose-escalation patients had been treated with checkpoint inhibitors. Partial responses occurred in three dose-escalation patients, of whom one had hepatocellular carcinoma and two had cutaneous melanoma. The purpose of peripheral TCRbeta sequencing was to test whether ivuxolimab changed TCR sequence diversity and led to clonal T-cell expansion. The monotherapy dose-escalation portion (N of about 50 patients) of the phase I ivuxolimab trial is reported in the paper. The research as a whole found: At doses of 0.1 to 3.0 mg/kg, clonal expansion of both CD4+ and CD8+ T cells in blood was seen between baseline and week 6. In the 0.1-3.0 mg/kg groups, partial responders were among the patients with the lowest normalized peripheral clonal expansion, particularly in CD8+ T cells. After ivuxolimab, expanded clones were on average more numerous among CD8+ T cells than among CD4+ T cells. Low levels of normalized T-cell clonal expansion were also shown by some nonresponding patients. Antigen specificity was not determined for the clonally expanded peripheral T cells.

About this clone itself: Its cognate antigen has yet to be identified. Base qualities are missing; no much larger clone stands one base away.

The trial excluded patients who had a history of autoimmune disease or who were on systemic immunosuppression. Peripheral blood for TCR sequencing was collected from all dose cohorts at baseline, on cycle 4 day 1, and on cycle 7 day 1. The samples were drawn from a first-in-human, open-label, multicenter phase I dose-escalation trial of ivuxolimab. Adults with locally advanced or metastatic head and neck squamous cell, hepatocellular, melanoma or renal cell carcinoma were enrolled in the trial. Before TCR sequencing, CD4+ and CD8+ T cells were separately sorted from peripheral blood. From the cysteine up to the phenylalanine, the CDR3 has a length of 14 residues. Only the CDR3 DNA stays, 42 bases, in frame from base 1. CDR1 and CDR2 (SNHLY, FYNNEI) derive from the germline V gene. Germline trimming: 7 bases from V, 7 bases from J; junction bases outside gene matches: 7. Genomic DNA was isolated from the sorted cells so that the TCRbeta CDR3 region could be sequenced. TCRbeta CDR3 regions were sequenced using the immunoSEQ Assay. Not all clones reach the TCRdb copy of this immuneACCESS table, which keeps in-frame sequences only. Checked studies attribute under half of the gap to unresolved V genes and leave the rest unexplained. This sample holds 70,000 or so clones; 75% to 95% were observed only once. Jointly, the top ten make up approximately 0.5% of the sample.

This sequence uses TRBV2 and TRBJ2-5; 12 middle bases align to TRBD1. The sequencing here drew on CD4+ or CD8+ T cells sorted from blood, taken in a trial of the OX40 agonist ivuxolimab. This TCR came from an adult with an advanced solid tumor such as melanoma, head and neck, liver or kidney cancer. Read as DNA, the sequence is TGTGCCAGCACCGGGACAGGGGGCTTGGGGACCCAGTACTTC. It is translated as CASTGTGGLGTQYF.